Below, 8 T cell receptor beta chains from the same sample are listed, as sequenced in a study of blood T cells in healthy people across ages. Alongside a J-beta primer mix, a sample-barcoded 5' primer served in a second PCR lasting roughly 7 to 11 cycles. One entry per CDR3 protein, called by TCRdb with MiXCR from the 5' RACE reads. The sample has fewer than 800,000 distinct CDR3 sequences, over 20% seen once. Sequences were obtained from blood. The receptors originated from a man between 70 and 80 years old in good health.

This clonotype has a handful of counts. The V call is TRBV5-1, the J call TRBJ2-5; perhaps D is TRBD1 or TRBD2 (5 bases each). The end of the DNA aligns better with TRBJ2-1, so the J call may be wrong. Germline lookup yields CDR1 SGHRS and CDR2 YFSETQ. The CDR3 loop spans 14 amino acids. The CDR3 DNA sequence: TGCGCCAGCAGCTTGGATGGGGGAATCGATGAGCAGTTCTTC. Amino acid sequence: CASSLDGGIDEQFF.

This chain uses TRBV6-5 with TRBJ2-5, with D unresolved. V shed 6 bases and J shed 3 bases, with 11 bases lying between them. CDR1 is MNHEY and CDR2 is SVGAGI in the germline V gene. The CDR3 has 13 residues. The CDR3 DNA is TGTGCCAGCAGCCATGGCTTGGAAGAGACCCAGTACTTC. This encodes CASSHGLEETQYF.

This clonotype was seen more than once but under ten times. The chain couples TRBV7-9 to TRBJ2-1; D possibly corresponds to TRBD1 (6 bases). Per germline, CDR1 SEHNR and CDR2 FQNEAQ (reference sequence). V was cut by 1 base and J by 5 bases, with 15 bases left in between. This CDR3 contains 16 residues. The CDR3 nucleotides read TGTGCCAGCAGCTTAGTCGGCAGGGGCGTAAACAATGAGCAGTTCTTC. It yields the protein CASSLVGRGVNNEQFF. Drawing the rest from reference TRBV7-9 and TRBJ2-1, the complete variable domain is DTGVSQNPRHKITKRGQNVTFRCDPISEHNRLYWYRQTLGQGPEFLTYFQNEAQLEKSRLLSDRFSAERPKGSFSTLEIQRTEQGDSAMYLCASSLVGRGVNNEQFFGPGTRLTVL.

This rearrangement joins TRBV7-2 to TRBJ2-5, with D maybe TRBD1 (6 bases). Germline V gene lookup returns CDR1 SGHTA and CDR2 FQGNSA. The CDR3 is made up of 15 amino acids. With 7 bases removed from V and 2 bases from J, the gap between germline ends came to 17 bases. CDR3 in amino acids: CASTPTRTVQETQYF. CDR3 bases: TGTGCCAGCACCCCGACTCGGACAGTACAAGAGACCCAGTACTTC.

V gene TRBV29-1 combines with J gene TRBJ2-7; 9 nucleotides match TRBD1. J gave up 7 bases and V 4 bases, and 11 bases lay outside the gene matches. The germline gives CDR1 SQVTM, CDR2 ANQGSEA. CDR3 length: 14 residues. As DNA, the CDR3 is TGCAGCGTTGGAGGGTCTGGGACAGGGCGGGAGCAGTACTTC. Translation gives CSVGGSGTGREQYF.

This clonotype was observed a handful of times. The chain joins TRBV9 to TRBJ2-1; 8 bases map to TRBD1. Looked up from germline, CDR1 is SGDLS and CDR2 is YYNGEE. V lost 4 bases, J lost 2 bases, and 5 bases stayed unmatched. There are 15 residues in the CDR3. CDR3 protein: CASSPPTGAYNEQFF. The DNA for the CDR3 is TGTGCCAGCAGCCCCCCGACAGGGGCCTACAATGAGCAGTTCTTC.

The chain has TRBV10-3 and TRBJ2-3; 8 nucleotides line up with TRBD2. The V gene's germline CDR1 is ENHRY and CDR2 SYGVKD. V lost 5 bases, J lost 4 bases, and 5 bases stayed unmatched. This CDR3 is built from 14 residues. This chain's CDR3 is CAISTAGVADTQYF. In nucleotides, the CDR3 is TGTGCCATCAGTACAGCGGGAGTTGCAGATACGCAGTATTTT.

This clonotype was observed a few times. This chain connects TRBV12-3 or TRBV12-4 to TRBJ2-7; TRBD1 aligns across 7 bases. The CDR3 totals 14 residues. Trimming cost V 0 bases and J 5 bases; bases outside gene matches: 4. The CDR3 protein is CASSLATGYHEQYF. Written as DNA, the CDR3 is TGTGCCAGCAGTTTAGCGACAGGGTACCACGAGCAGTACTTC.